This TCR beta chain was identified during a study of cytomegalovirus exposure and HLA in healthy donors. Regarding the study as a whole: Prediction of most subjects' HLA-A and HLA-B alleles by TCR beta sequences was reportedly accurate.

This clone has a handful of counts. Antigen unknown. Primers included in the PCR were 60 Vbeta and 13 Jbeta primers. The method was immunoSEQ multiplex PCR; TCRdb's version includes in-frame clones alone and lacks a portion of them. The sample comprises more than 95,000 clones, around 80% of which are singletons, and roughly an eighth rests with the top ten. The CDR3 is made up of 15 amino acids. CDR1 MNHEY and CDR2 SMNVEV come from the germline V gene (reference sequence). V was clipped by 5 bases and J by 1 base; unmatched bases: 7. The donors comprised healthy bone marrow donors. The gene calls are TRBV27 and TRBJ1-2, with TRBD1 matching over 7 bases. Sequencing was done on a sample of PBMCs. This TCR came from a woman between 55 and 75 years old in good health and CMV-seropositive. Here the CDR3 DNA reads TGTGCCAGCAGTCCTCGGACAGGACTTAACTATGGCTACACCTTC. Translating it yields CASSPRTGLNYGYTF.